These 17 T cell receptor beta chains were sequenced from one sample in a study of identical twins. MiXCR was run by TCRdb on the 5' RACE reads, yielding one entry per CDR3 protein. The table has 450,000 or so distinct CDR3 sequences, roughly a quarter seen once. The same data also went into a second study, on T cells expressing NK-cell markers.

Sequences were obtained from CD4+ T cells sorted from blood. All receptors come from a woman aged 18-29 years in good health.

This clonotype came up many times. The gene calls are TRBV7-9 and TRBJ1-5; D not certain. Trimming removed 8 bases at V and 3 bases at J, with 5 bases between. Germline loops: CDR1 SEHNR, CDR2 FQNEAQ (reference sequence). This CDR3 region has 11 residues. This CDR3 reads CASGVNQPQHF. In DNA form, the CDR3 reads TGTGCCAGCGGCGTCAATCAGCCCCAGCATTTT.

The table lists this clonotype with many counts. The rearrangement links TRBV7-8 to TRBJ1-1; 7 bases match TRBD1. J lost 4 bases, V lost 3 bases, and 5 bases had no gene match. Germline V CDR1 and CDR2: SGHVS, FQNEAQ. The CDR3 is 14 residues long. CDR3 sequence: CASSFDRVSTEAFF. DNA of the CDR3: TGTGCCAGCAGCTTCGACAGGGTTAGCACTGAAGCTTTCTTT.

The chain uses TRBV6-6 and TRBJ2-7, with D possibly being TRBD1 (5 bases). This CDR3 region has 13 residues. CDR1 and CDR2 from the germline V gene are MNHNY and SVGAGI (reference sequence). V shed 8 bases and J shed 3 bases, with 14 bases lying between them. The CDR3 DNA reads TGTGCCAGCGGGCGCGCAGGGAACTACGAGCAGTACTTC. This sequence encodes CASGRAGNYEQYF.

The chain carries TRBV5-1 and TRBJ2-7; D is unclear. The ends were cut back, 1 base at V and 9 bases at J, with 11 bases in the middle. Germline-derived CDR1 and CDR2 are SGHRS and YFSETQ. The CDR3 runs 12 residues. The CDR3 nucleotides read TGCGCCAGCAGCTTGTCAGGCTTCGGGCAGTACTTC. This gives the protein CASSLSGFGQYF.

The chain combines TRBV29-1 with TRBJ2-7; 7 nucleotides match TRBD1. The CDR3 totals 12 residues. V was clipped by 6 bases and J by 0 bases; unmatched bases: 2. In germline, CDR1 is SQVTM, CDR2 ANQGSEA. As DNA, the CDR3 is TGCAGCGTGGGACAGTCCTCCTACGAGCAGTACTTC. Translated, it gives CSVGQSSYEQYF.

This clonotype was counted only a few times. The chain is built from TRBV12-3 or TRBV12-4 and TRBJ2-2; no definite D call. Between the trimmed V and J ends, which lost 0 bases and 7 bases, there was a span of 12 bases. This CDR3 comprises 15 residues. CDR3 sequence (DNA): TGTGCCAGCAGTTTAGCAGAAGCAGGTCACGGGGAGCTGTTTTTT. This gives the protein CASSLAEAGHGELFF.

The V gene is TRBV2, the J gene TRBJ2-3; the match to TRBD1 covers 8 bases. Germline V gene sequence: CDR1 SNHLY, CDR2 FYNNEI. Trimming cost V 5 bases and J 4 bases; bases outside gene matches: 8. The CDR3 is 15 residues long. CDR3 bases: TGTGCCAGCAGTCAACGACAGGGGCCCTCAGATACGCAGTATTTT. Translating it yields CASSQRQGPSDTQYF. The whole variable domain, remainder taken from reference TRBV2 and TRBJ2-3, is EPEVTQTPSHQVTQMGQEVILRCVPISNHLYFYWYRQILGQKVEFLVSFYNNEISEKSEIFDDQFSVERPDGSNFTLKIRSTKLEDSAMYFCASSQRQGPSDTQYFGPGTRLTVL.

The V gene is TRBV5-1, the J gene TRBJ2-1, with D possibly matching TRBD1 (6 bases). Germline V CDR1 and CDR2: SGHRS, YFSETQ. V lost 3 bases and J 2 bases, leaving 9 bases between the germline ends. CDR3 length equals 14 residues. The CDR3 nucleotides read TGCGCCAGCAGCTCCACAGGGACCTACAATGAGCAGTTCTTC. Residues: CASSSTGTYNEQFF. Full variable domain (missing parts from reference TRBV5-1 and TRBJ2-1): KAGVTQTPRYLIKTRGQQVTLSCSPISGHRSVSWYQQTPGQGLQFLFEYFSETQRNKGNFPGRFSGRQFSNSRSEMNVSTLELGDSALYLCASSSTGTYNEQFFGPGTRLTVL.

The table lists this clonotype with a few counts. This rearrangement joins TRBV4-1 to TRBJ2-3; 10 nucleotides align to TRBD2. Germline trimming cut 1 base from V and 4 bases from J; bases unmatched to any gene: 11. CDR3 length: 18 amino acids. The germline CDR1 and CDR2 sequences are MGHRA and YSYEKL. In nucleotides, the CDR3 is TGCGCCAGCAGCCAAGTCTTAGCGGGGGGAACTAGGGCAGATACGCAGTATTTT. It translates to CASSQVLAGGTRADTQYF.

The chain uses TRBV20-1 and TRBJ1-3; D gene unclear. Germline assignment: CDR1 DFQATT and CDR2 SNEGSKA (reference sequence). The V end was cut by 3 bases, the J end by 0 bases, with 9 bases between. This CDR3 comprises 14 residues. In DNA form, the CDR3 reads TGCAGTGCTAGTTACAGTATCTCTGGAAACACCATATATTTT. Protein product: CSASYSISGNTIYF.

V and J are TRBV2 and TRBJ2-4; perhaps TRBD1 as D (6 bases). The V end lost 11 bases, the J end lost 2 bases, and 13 bases lay between the germline ends. This CDR3 is 13 amino acids long. Germline V lookup: CDR1 SNHLY, CDR2 FYNNEI. CDR3 nucleotide sequence: TGTGCCGAAGGGGGACAATCCAAAAACATTCAGTACTTC. Its protein is CAEGGQSKNIQYF.

In this sample, this clonotype turned up a few times. J is TRBJ1-1 and V is TRBV5-1; D is unresolved. Germline V gives CDR1 SGHRS, CDR2 YFSETQ. The CDR3 extends over 14 amino acids. Trimming pared 2 bases from V and 3 bases from J, leaving 11 bases between. In DNA, the CDR3 is TGCGCCAGCAGCTTTAATCCTCGGGACACTGAAGCTTTCTTT. Its protein product is CASSFNPRDTEAFF. The variable domain in full, with the rest retrieved from reference TRBV5-1 and TRBJ1-1, is KAGVTQTPRYLIKTRGQQVTLSCSPISGHRSVSWYQQTPGQGLQFLFEYFSETQRNKGNFPGRFSGRQFSNSRSEMNVSTLELGDSALYLCASSFNPRDTEAFFGQGTRLTVV.

V usage is TRBV15 and J usage is TRBJ2-1; perhaps D is TRBD1 or TRBD2 (5 bases each). CDR3 length: 14 residues. Germline V lookup: CDR1 LNHNV, CDR2 YYDKDF (reference sequence). Trimming shortened V by 5 bases and J by 4 bases, and 12 bases separated the two germline ends. The DNA for the CDR3 is TGTGCCACCAGCCGAGGGGCAGGGTACAATGAGCAGTTCTTC. Translating gives CATSRGAGYNEQFF.

The gene calls are TRBV2 and TRBJ2-1; a possible D gene is TRBD2 (5 bases). Trimming shortened V by 7 bases and J by 5 bases, and 9 bases separated the two germline ends. CDR1 is SNHLY, CDR2 FYNNEI, per germline. There are 12 residues in the CDR3. The CDR3 DNA reads as TGTGCCAGCATAGGGAGCGACAATGAGCAGTTCTTC. As protein: CASIGSDNEQFF.

This rearrangement joins TRBV12-3 or TRBV12-4 to TRBJ1-3; D may be TRBD1 (6 bases). The CDR3 spans 19 residues. Trimming pared 2 bases from V and 0 bases from J, leaving 20 bases between. The CDR3 region has the DNA TGTGCCAGCAGTTTACTGCCTAGACAGGCAACCCTCTCTGGAAACACCATATATTTT. Protein: CASSLLPRQATLSGNTIYF.

The chain links TRBV18 to TRBJ2-1, with unresolved D. Germline V gene sequence: CDR1 KGHSH, CDR2 LQKENI. V lost 2 bases and J 1 base, leaving 9 bases between the germline ends. CDR3 length equals 15 residues. CDR3 in amino acids: CASSPAVTSYNEQFF. As DNA, the CDR3 is TGTGCCAGCTCACCAGCGGTCACTTCCTACAATGAGCAGTTCTTC.

This chain connects TRBV9 to TRBJ2-1; TRBD2 aligns across 8 bases. Germline V gives CDR1 SGDLS, CDR2 YYNGEE. The trim removed 0 bases at V and 7 bases at J, leaving 3 bases unmatched. This CDR3 is 14 amino acids long. CDR3 nucleotides: TGTGCCAGCAGCGTAGCGAAGCGGGGGAATGAGCAGTTCTTC. It codes for CASSVAKRGNEQFF.